This T cell receptor (beta chain) emerged from a study of technical replicates of blood from a few donors. Clones were read by immunoSEQ multiplex PCR, and TCRdb kept only the in-frame ones, dropping some. The repertoire holds 79,000 or so clones, with around 90% as singletons. The V end lost 5 bases, the J end lost 0 bases, and 14 bases lay between the germline ends. CDR1 and CDR2 from the germline V gene are SGHNT and YENEEA. The CDR3 consists of 16 residues. The sequencing input was T cells isolated from PBMCs. The chain carries TRBV11-3 and TRBJ1-3; no firm D call. This clonotype was sampled from a human donor in good health. The CDR3 loop reads CASSLHNSISGNTIYF. In DNA form, the CDR3 reads TGTGCCAGCAGCCTTCACAACAGTATCTCTGGAAACACCATATATTTT. Variable domain in full (rest from reference TRBV11-3 and TRBJ1-3): EAGVVQSPRYKIIEKKQPVAFWCNPISGHNTLYWYLQNLGQGPELLIRYENEEAVDDSQLPKDRFSAERLKGVDSTLKIQPAELGDSAVYLCASSLHNSISGNTIYFGEGSWLTVV.